Listed below are T cell receptor beta chains from one sample, sequenced in a study of early T cells in non-severe SARS-CoV-2 infection. A single record per CDR3 protein comes from TCRdb applying MiXCR to the 5' RACE reads. The sample holds 39,000 or so distinct CDR3 sequences, roughly 6% seen once. Specimen: whole blood, collected at baseline. The receptors here all came from an adult who was a healthcare worker with PCR-confirmed SARS-CoV-2 infection or an uninfected control (not recorded which). CDR3s include the opening cysteine and the closing phenylalanine or tryptophan. D genes are given only for firm matches. Rows may omit the clone size; those that give it use once, few, many or a size class.

v_call	d_call	clone_size	j_call	cdr3_nt	cdr3_aa
TRBV12-3/TRBV12-4	TRBD2	many	TRBJ2-7	TGTGCCAGCAGTTCGGGACTAGCGGCCGAGCAGTACTTC	CASSSGLAAEQYF
TRBV11-2	-	-	TRBJ2-5	TGTGCCAGCAGCGCCTCGGACTGGGGGTGGGAGACCCAGTACTTC	CASSASDWGWETQYF
TRBV7-2	-	-	TRBJ2-2	TGTGCCAGCAGCTTTAACGTGGGCGGGGAGCTGTTTTTT	CASSFNVGGELFF
TRBV24-1	-	many	TRBJ1-6	TGTGCCACCAGTGACCCTTGGGCAGGAGGGGATTCACCCCTCCACTTT	CATSDPWAGGDSPLHF
TRBV6-5	-	many	TRBJ1-4	TGTGCCAGCAGTTCCCCAGGCGTACGGAATGAAAAACTGTTTTTT	CASSSPGVRNEKLFF
TRBV6-6	TRBD2	many	TRBJ2-7	TGTGCCAGCAGTCCCCGGACTAGCGGGAACTACGAGCAGTACTTC	CASSPRTSGNYEQYF
TRBV29-1	-	many	TRBJ1-3	TGCAGCGTTGTAGGTTCAGGCCCCTCTGGAAACACCATATATTTT	CSVVGSGPSGNTIYF
TRBV7-9	TRBD1	few	TRBJ2-3	TGTGCCAGCAGCTGGACAGGGCCCGAGACAGATACGCAGTATTTT	CASSWTGPETDTQYF
TRBV24-1	-	few	TRBJ2-7	TGTGCCACCAGTGATCCCACCGGTCGGGGACGGACCTACGAGCAGTACTTC	CATSDPTGRGRTYEQYF
TRBV12-3/TRBV12-4	-	many	TRBJ1-1	TGTGCCAGCAGTCGAACTGAAGCTTTCTTT	CASSRTEAFF
TRBV7-9	-	few	TRBJ2-3	TGTGCCAGCAGCTTAGCGGGAATGTACACAGATACGCAGTATTTT	CASSLAGMYTDTQYF
TRBV14	-	many	TRBJ2-7	TGTGCCAGCAGCCCTGCAGTTTCCTACGAGCAGTACTTC	CASSPAVSYEQYF
TRBV6-1	TRBD2	-	TRBJ2-1	TGTGCCACCGAGACTAGCAAGGGCTACAATGAGCAGTTCTTC	CATETSKGYNEQFF
TRBV2	-	many	TRBJ1-5	TGTGCCAGCAGTGAAGTGCAGGGGTGGCAGCCCCAGCATTTT	CASSEVQGWQPQHF
TRBV9	TRBD2	many	TRBJ2-2	TGTGCCAGCAGCGCGGCGGGACTAGCGGCCGGGGAGCTGTTTTTT	CASSAAGLAAGELFF
TRBV11-2	TRBD2	many	TRBJ2-3	TGTGCCAGCAGCTTTCTGGCGGGAGGAGCAGATACGCAGTATTTT	CASSFLAGGADTQYF
TRBV19	-	few	TRBJ1-1	TGTGCCAGTAGTATGCAAGTAAACACTGAAGCTTTCTTT	CASSMQVNTEAFF
TRBV12-3/TRBV12-4	TRBD2	many	TRBJ2-3	TGTGCCAGCAGACCGACTAGCGGGAGGGCCGCGCAGTATTTT	CASRPTSGRAAQYF
TRBV5-1	-	-	TRBJ2-2	TGCGCCAGCAGCTTGTTTTCTGGGAACACCGGGGAGCTGTTTTTT	CASSLFSGNTGELFF
TRBV7-2	-	many	TRBJ2-7	TGTGCCAGCAGCTTACGGGGGAGCGCTTATAGCTCCTACGAGCAGTACTTC	CASSLRGSAYSSYEQYF
TRBV7-9	-	many	TRBJ1-6	TGTGCCAGCAGCTTAGATGGGGGGTATAATTCACCCCTCCACTTT	CASSLDGGYNSPLHF
TRBV5-1	TRBD2	many	TRBJ2-1	TGCGCCAGCAGGGGGACTAGCGGGACCAATGAGCAGTTCTTC	CASRGTSGTNEQFF
TRBV20-1	TRBD1	many	TRBJ2-1	TGCAGTGCTCACCCCCAAGAGGGGGCGATCCCGGGGGAGCAGTTCTTC	CSAHPQEGAIPGEQFF
TRBV27	TRBD2	many	TRBJ2-7	TGTGCCAGCACCTCTAGCGGGAGGGCCTCCAGCTCCTACGAGCAGTACTTC	CASTSSGRASSSYEQYF
TRBV27	TRBD2	-	TRBJ2-3	TGTGCCAGCAGTCTCGAAGCGGGGGGCACTCCCGATACGCAGTATTTT	CASSLEAGGTPDTQYF
TRBV5-6	-	many	TRBJ2-1	TGTGCCAGCAGCTTTCCTGGGCTAGGAAGTGAGCAGTTCTTC	CASSFPGLGSEQFF
TRBV5-4	-	many	TRBJ2-7	TGTGCCAGCAGCTTGGTAGCAGGGCCCCACGAGCAGTACTTC	CASSLVAGPHEQYF
TRBV10-3	TRBD2	many	TRBJ2-7	TGTGCCATCATGGGTAGCGGGAGCGAGCAGTACTTC	CAIMGSGSEQYF
TRBV2	TRBD1	many	TRBJ2-7	TGTGCCAGCAGGAGGGACAGGTTGAGCTCCTACGAGCAGTACTTC	CASRRDRLSSYEQYF
TRBV12-3/TRBV12-4	-	-	TRBJ2-1	TGTGCCAGCAGCCAACGCAGTGGTGAGCAGTTCTTC	CASSQRSGEQFF
TRBV6-2/TRBV6-3	-	many	TRBJ1-1	TGTGCCAGCAGTTATGTGAACACTGAAGCTTTCTTT	CASSYVNTEAFF
TRBV7-8	-	many	TRBJ2-7	TGTGCCAGCTCCAACCCGCGCGAGCAGTACTTC	CASSNPREQYF
TRBV9	-	many	TRBJ2-3	TGTGCCAGCATGGGCCACACAGATACGCAGTATTTT	CASMGHTDTQYF
TRBV7-6	-	many	TRBJ2-1	TGTGCCAGCAGCAAAAGTTCGGTGAGCTCCTACAATGAGCAGTTCTTC	CASSKSSVSSYNEQFF
TRBV20-1	TRBD1	many	TRBJ2-2	TGCAGTGGCGCCGAGATTGGGACAGTGAACACCGGGGAGCTGTTTTTT	CSGAEIGTVNTGELFF
TRBV6-5	-	many	TRBJ1-1	TGTGCCAGCAGGGTACCGGAAGGGACCCGCGCTTTCTTT	CASRVPEGTRAFF
TRBV20-1	-	few	TRBJ1-2	TGCAGTGCTAGAGATGCAGTCCGCTATGGCTACACCTTC	CSARDAVRYGYTF
TRBV4-1	-	many	TRBJ1-2	TGCGCCAGCAGCCACCCTTTGACAGACCGCTATGGCTACACCTTC	CASSHPLTDRYGYTF
TRBV10-1	-	many	TRBJ2-1	TGCGCCAGCAGTGAGGGCGGGAATAGCTACAATGAGCAGTTCTTC	CASSEGGNSYNEQFF
TRBV7-2	TRBD2	few	TRBJ2-3	TGTGCCAGCAGCCTACTCCTAGCGGGCCGCACAGATACGCAGTATTTT	CASSLLLAGRTDTQYF
TRBV12-3/TRBV12-4	TRBD1	many	TRBJ1-5	TGTGCCAGCAGCCTCGGGACAGGGGGGGGAAATCAGCCCCAGCATTTT	CASSLGTGGGNQPQHF
TRBV21-1	-	many	TRBJ2-7	TGTGCCAGCAGCAAGGCCTGGAAGGGGACCTACGAGCAGTACTTC	CASSKAWKGTYEQYF